This TCR beta chain was sequenced during a study of shared clonotypes between healthy human individuals. Whole-study results and caveats: Several donors had 5% to 6.5% of their naive CD4 clonotypes in common. Compared with memory subsets, naive subsets generally had larger estimated richness.

Germline V CDR1 and CDR2: SGHNT, YYREEE (reference sequence). CDR3 size: 13 residues. Trimming removed 4 bases at V and 0 bases at J, with 7 bases between. For this clone: Its antigen is currently unknown. Other DNA variants within this sample encode the same CDR3.

Sequencing was at deep level. Genomic DNA (from each subset) was split evenly across several immunoSEQ plates. Repertoires were generated with immunoSEQ multiplex PCR, while TCRdb's copy carries only in-frame clones and drops some. The profile shows 2.5 million or so clones, over 85% of them singletons. Sequenced sample: naive CD4+ T cells sorted from blood. Subset here: CD45RA+ positively selected. The origin of this receptor is a man between 18 and 29 years old in good health. The chain has TRBV5-4 and TRBJ1-2; D ambiguous. The CDR3 reads CASSPDANYGYTF. CDR3 sequence (DNA): TGTGCCAGCAGCCCGGATGCTAACTATGGCTACACCTTC. The whole variable domain, remainder taken from reference TRBV5-4 and TRBJ1-2, is ETGVTQSPTHLIKTRGQQVTLRCSSQSGHNTVSWYQQALGQGPQFIFQYYREEENGRGNFPPRFSGLQFPNYSSELNVNALELDDSALYLCASSPDANYGYTFGSGTRLTVV.